The source of this T cell receptor beta chain is a study of CD8 T cells in ankylosing spondylitis (TCRdb year 2017). Regarding the study in general: T cell receptor beta repertoires were profiled in healthy donors and ankylosing spondylitis patients so that disease-linked TCR variants could be found. Peripheral blood was sampled, and synovial fluid was additionally collected from ankylosing spondylitis patients. In total, the full study cohort was made up of roughly 100 healthy donors and approximately 24 ankylosing spondylitis patients. Broad study findings and their caveats: Blood from ankylosing spondylitis patients appeared to be characterized by a TCR beta motif made up of several highly homologous amino acid variants. Some TCR beta motif variants had previously been reported in synovial fluid and blood of reactive arthritis patients, which suggested common disease-initiation mechanisms. According to the report, matched synovial fluid samples from ankylosing spondylitis patients were significantly enriched for the disease-linked clones. In peripheral blood, the disease-linked clones were found at relatively low frequencies and had a CD8+ phenotype.

Cut back by 11 bases and 0 bases, the V and J ends lie 17 bases apart. From a lookup of the germline V gene, CDR1 and CDR2 are ENHRY and SYGVKD. The CDR3 goes from the cysteine to the phenylalanine over 14 residues. Only CDR3 DNA is held: 42 bases, read in frame from base 1. TCRdb names Illumina HiSeq 2500 as the instrument used. Quantitative 5'-RACE with molecular barcodes was the method used to prepare the TCR beta libraries. Per the original workflow: A new computational method based on a probabilistic model of VDJ rearrangement was used to identify disease-linked TCR variants. TCRdb trimmed the raw reads at Q25, called clones with MiXCR and kept productive beta chains. All rows with the same CDR3 protein become a single entry with the most common DNA and genes. The V and J calls were determined by TCRdb, not by the authors. This sample has some 220,000 distinct CDR3 sequences in its table, and about 7.3% of those were observed once. The top ten hold over 12% of the sample.

This clonotype was counted at least ten times. Its antigen remains unidentified. Per-base qualities were not stored, and no clone one base away is much larger. This receptor chain uses TRBV10-3 and TRBJ2-7; the D segment cannot be called with confidence. The source material was blood, either unsorted or a sorted T cell fraction (not recorded which). The source is a male donor with ankylosing spondylitis. The CDR3 is CASKGLGPSYEQYF. The bases are TGTGCCTCTAAGGGCCTAGGACCCTCCTACGAGCAGTACTTC.